This T cell receptor beta chain was observed in a study of blood T cells in healthy people across ages. About 10 milliliters of peripheral blood were drawn from each donor. There are 13 residues in the CDR3. The junction had 6 bases not matched to a gene; V was cut back by 7 bases and J by 7 bases. Germline loops: CDR1 LNHDA, CDR2 SQIVND (reference sequence). A sample-barcoded 5' primer and a J-beta primer mix were used in a second PCR of roughly 6 to 11 cycles. Every individual sample yielded 2.5 million or more paired-end reads (each containing CDR3). A single record per CDR3 protein comes from TCRdb applying MiXCR to the 5' RACE reads. The sample holds 1.5 million to 2 million distinct CDR3 sequences; 28% are singletons and the top ten take 7.7%. In regard to this clonotype: The antigen remains unidentified.

Study results and caveats: Higher diversity and more naive CD4+ cells were features of long-lived donors, compared to aged donors. The unsorted PBMCs prevented any conclusive comparison of naive versus antigen-experienced cells.

The sample consisted of blood. This TCR derives from a woman aged 25 to 39 in good health. This chain uses TRBV19 with TRBJ1-2; 10 bases map to TRBD1. For the CDR3, the DNA is TGTGCCAGTATTGCCGACAGGGGGCTTGGCTACACCTTC. Translation gives CASIADRGLGYTF.